One and the same sample provided the 26 T cell receptor beta chains below, sequenced in a study of blood T cell repertoires in COVID-19. Produced via immunoSEQ multiplex PCR; TCRdb's table is partial and in-frame only. This sample carries roughly 38,000 clones, roughly 80% of them seen once, and the ten largest clones take over 13%. Sequenced input: peripheral blood. Source of these receptors: a human donor in a cohort sampled during active COVID-19.

This chain connects TRBV6-5 to TRBJ2-7; 10 nucleotides line up with TRBD1. CDR3 length: 15 residues. J gave up 6 bases and V 7 bases, and 12 bases lay outside the gene matches. Looked up from germline, CDR1 is MNHEY and CDR2 is SVGAGI. Written as DNA, the CDR3 is TGTGCCAGCATCCTCGGGACAGGGGTTTATGGCGAGCAGTACTTC. Protein product: CASILGTGVYGEQYF.

This chain connects TRBV2 to TRBJ2-7, with TRBD1 identical over 7 bases. The CDR3 has 15 residues. Germline loops: CDR1 SNHLY, CDR2 FYNNEI. Trimming took 10 bases from V and 3 from J; bases not matched to a gene: 15. DNA for the CDR3: TGTGCCAACCAGACCCGGGACAGAAAAAACTACGAGCAGTACTTC. It specifies CANQTRDRKNYEQYF.

The chain combines TRBV3-1 (or the pseudogene TRBV3-2) with TRBJ1-2, with D uncertain. The germline V and J ends were trimmed by 1 base and 2 bases, with 5 bases remaining between them. Germline V gives CDR1 LGHDT, CDR2 YNNKEL (reference sequence). This CDR3 region has 13 residues. The CDR3 DNA sequence: TGTGCCAGCAGCCAAGCACAGAACTATGGCTACACCTTC. Its translation: CASSQAQNYGYTF.

The chain is built from TRBV9 and TRBJ2-1, with 13 bases that match TRBD2. CDR3 length equals 16 residues. Germline V lookup: CDR1 SGDLS, CDR2 YYNGEE. The trim removed 3 bases at V and 9 bases at J, leaving 9 bases unmatched. The CDR3 is CASSAGTSGGASEQFF. CDR3 sequence (DNA): TGTGCCAGCAGCGCCGGAACTAGCGGGGGGGCTAGTGAGCAGTTCTTC.

This chain joins TRBV6-6 and TRBJ1-1; 7 positions agree with TRBD1. V shed 3 bases, J shed 4 bases, and the junction held 11 bases outside the gene matches. The length of the CDR3 is 16 residues. Germline V gives CDR1 MNHNY, CDR2 SVGAGI (reference sequence). The CDR3 coding sequence is TGTGCCAGCAGTTATACGGGCAGGGGGAGCGGCACTGAAGCTTTCTTT. Encoded protein: CASSYTGRGSGTEAFF.

The chain uses TRBV5-1 and TRBJ2-3; 8 bases align to TRBD1. Trimming took 8 bases from V and 4 from J; bases not matched to a gene: 9. Looked up from germline, CDR1 is SGHRS and CDR2 is YFSETQ. The CDR3 spans 14 residues. The chain's CDR3 is CASSGQGGADTQYF. Written as DNA, the CDR3 is TGCGCCAGTTCAGGACAGGGTGGCGCAGATACGCAGTATTTT. The full variable domain, its missing parts supplied by reference TRBV5-1 and TRBJ2-3, is KAGVTQTPRYLIKTRGQQVTLSCSPISGHRSVSWYQQTPGQGLQFLFEYFSETQRNKGNFPGRFSGRQFSNSRSEMNVSTLELGDSALYLCASSGQGGADTQYFGPGTRLTVL.

The chain uses TRBV6-1 and TRBJ2-7; weak D call: TRBD1 (5 bases). V shed 1 base and J shed 2 bases, with 6 bases lying between them. The CDR3 loop spans 13 amino acids. The V gene's germline CDR1 is MNHNS and CDR2 SASEGT. The CDR3 nucleotides are TGTGCCAGCAGTGAAGACAGGCCCTACGAGCAGTACTTC. It translates to CASSEDRPYEQYF.

For the CDR3, the DNA is TGTGCCAGCAGCCGTGGGGACAGGTTGAACACTGAAGCTTTCTTT. Protein: CASSRGDRLNTEAFF. This chain links TRBV3-1 (or the pseudogene TRBV3-2) with TRBJ1-1; 8 bases map to TRBD1. The CDR3 is made up of 15 amino acids. The V and J ends lost 4 bases and 0 bases, in that order; junction bases with no gene match: 4. Germline V gene data show CDR1 as LGHDT and CDR2 as YNNKEL (reference sequence).

This chain links TRBV28 with TRBJ1-6; TRBD1 aligns across 7 bases. Germline V gene data show CDR1 as MDHEN and CDR2 as SYDVKM. With 7 bases clipped from V and 7 bases from J, the junction kept 7 bases outside the gene matches. This CDR3 is built from 14 residues. Here the CDR3 reads CASTPGTANSPLHF. The CDR3 DNA follows: TGTGCCAGCACCCCCGGGACAGCCAATTCACCCCTCCACTTT.

Remarks on this clone: Other DNA variants within this sample encode the same CDR3. The chain employs TRBV3-1 (or the pseudogene TRBV3-2) and TRBJ1-1; the D is unclear. The germline gives CDR1 LGHDT, CDR2 YNNKEL (reference sequence). V gave up 3 bases and J gave up 3 bases, with 5 bases separating them. CDR3 length: 12 amino acids. CDR3 in DNA: TGTGCCAGCAGCCACCGAGACACTGAAGCTTTCTTT. Translated, it gives CASSHRDTEAFF.

This chain uses TRBV27 with TRBJ1-1; 8 bases match TRBD1. The germline gives CDR1 MNHEY, CDR2 SMNVEV (reference sequence). This CDR3 has 15 amino acids. Trimming cost V 4 bases and J 6 bases; bases outside gene matches: 10. The CDR3: CASSSTWTGRSEAFF. CDR3 bases: TGTGCCAGCAGTTCAACCTGGACAGGGAGATCTGAAGCTTTCTTT.

The rearrangement uses TRBV2 and TRBJ1-1; the D gene is possibly TRBD1 (6 bases). The germline gives CDR1 SNHLY, CDR2 FYNNEI. The ends were cut back, 4 bases at V and 4 bases at J, with 16 bases in the middle. The CDR3 is made up of 15 amino acids. CDR3 loop: CASSVESGVGTEAFF. CDR3 sequence (DNA): TGTGCCAGCAGTGTTGAGTCAGGGGTTGGCACTGAAGCTTTCTTT.

V and J are TRBV7-9 and TRBJ1-3; D call uncertain. CDR3 length: 17 amino acids. Looked up from germline, CDR1 is SEHNR and CDR2 is FQNEAQ (reference sequence). Trimming took off 3 bases at V and 0 bases at J, with 15 bases between the two ends. Here the CDR3 reads CASSFFIRVPSGNTIYF. The CDR3 nucleotides are TGTGCCAGCAGCTTTTTCATTCGGGTTCCCTCTGGAAACACCATATATTTT.

The chain recombines TRBV5-1 with TRBJ2-5; TRBD1 is a possible D gene (6 bases). Germline V gene lookup returns CDR1 SGHRS and CDR2 YFSETQ. Trimming took 4 bases from V and 1 from J, leaving 11 bases between them. There are 14 residues in the CDR3. The DNA of the CDR3 is TGCGCCAGCAGCGTGGGACAATCCCAAGAGACCCAGTACTTC. Translated: CASSVGQSQETQYF.

The chain uses TRBV7-9 and TRBJ1-2, with D unresolved. The length of the CDR3 is 12 residues. Germline CDR1 SEHNR, CDR2 FQNEAQ (reference sequence). The ends were cut back, 4 bases at V and 7 bases at J, with 10 bases in the middle. The CDR3 DNA reads as TGTGCCAGCAGCTCCCTAGGCGGTGGCTACACCTTC. Its translation: CASSSLGGGYTF.

V and J are TRBV27 and TRBJ2-7; possible D gene TRBD2, 6 bases. This CDR3 has 16 residues. Germline CDR1 reads MNHEY; CDR2 reads SMNVEV (reference sequence). V dropped 3 bases and J dropped 7 bases, with 22 bases sitting between them. The CDR3 region has the DNA TGTGCCAGCAGTTTGGGCAGGAGGGGTCAACGGGATGAGCAGTACTTC. The encoded protein is CASSLGRRGQRDEQYF.

The rearrangement joins TRBV9 to TRBJ2-1; 9 bases are a match to TRBD2. V gave up 4 bases and J gave up 0 bases; unmatched junction bases: 5. CDR1 is SGDLS, CDR2 YYNGEE, per germline. The CDR3 totals 16 residues. CDR3 residues: CASSFTAGGSYNEQFF. The CDR3 DNA sequence: TGTGCCAGCAGCTTTACAGCGGGGGGCTCCTACAATGAGCAGTTCTTC.

This chain joins TRBV18 and TRBJ2-7; TRBD1 agrees at 9 bases. Germline V lookup: CDR1 KGHSH, CDR2 LQKENI. The CDR3 is made up of 16 amino acids. J lost 0 bases, V lost 0 bases, and 3 bases had no gene match. The CDR3 DNA reads TGTGCCAGCTCACCACCTGGGGGACAGGGCTCCTACGAGCAGTACTTC. Translation: CASSPPGGQGSYEQYF.

The chain couples TRBV6-1 to TRBJ2-1, with 7 positions matching TRBD2. The CDR3 spans 15 residues. The J segment lost 1 base and the V segment lost 2 bases, leaving 2 bases of the junction unmatched. Germline values: CDR1 MNHNS, CDR2 SASEGT. The CDR3 nucleotides are TGTGCCAGCAGTGAAATGGGGGGGTCCTACAATGAGCAGTTCTTC. Translation: CASSEMGGSYNEQFF.

This clone was counted a single time. The chain employs TRBV6-2 or TRBV6-3 and TRBJ2-3, with 9 bases that match TRBD2. CDR1 and CDR2 from the germline V gene are MNHEY and SVGEGT. V shed 2 bases, J shed 5 bases, and the junction held 5 bases outside the gene matches. The CDR3 covers 15 residues. For the CDR3, the DNA is TGTGCCAGCAGTTACACAGCGGGGGGCCGAGATACGCAGTATTTT. It is translated as CASSYTAGGRDTQYF.

The rearrangement joins TRBV30 to TRBJ1-2, with unresolved D. The CDR3 extends over 12 amino acids. Germline V CDR1 and CDR2: GTSNPN, SVGIG (reference sequence). V dropped 0 bases and J dropped 5 bases, with 7 bases sitting between them. CDR3 region: CAWSVQLYGYTF. The CDR3 DNA reads TGTGCCTGGAGTGTACAGCTTTATGGCTACACCTTC.

The rearrangement links TRBV5-1 to TRBJ2-7, with 7 nucleotides matching TRBD1. Germline V lookup: CDR1 SGHRS, CDR2 YFSETQ. V gave up 4 bases and J gave up 4 bases; unmatched junction bases: 2. CDR3 length equals 12 residues. CDR3 DNA: TGCGCCAGCAGCGGGACAGAGTACGAGCAGTACTTC. Its protein is CASSGTEYEQYF.

This rearrangement joins TRBV30 to TRBJ1-1; 9 positions match TRBD1. The CDR3 is made up of 15 amino acids. Losses at the gene ends were 1 base for V and 1 base for J; bases not matched to a gene: 4. CDR1 is GTSNPN and CDR2 is SVGIG in the germline V gene (reference sequence). CDR3 protein: CAWSDRGRGNTEAFF. CDR3 sequence (DNA): TGTGCCTGGAGTGACAGGGGGCGGGGGAACACTGAAGCTTTCTTT.

The V call is TRBV6-5, the J call TRBJ2-5; 9 nucleotides agree with TRBD2. In germline, CDR1 is MNHEY, CDR2 SVGAGI. The CDR3 is 15 amino acids. Trimming took 2 bases from V and 2 from J; bases not matched to a gene: 3. The CDR3 reads CASSYRGGVQETQYF. CDR3 nucleotide sequence: TGTGCCAGCAGTTACCGCGGGGGGGTACAAGAGACCCAGTACTTC.

This chain uses TRBV11-2 with TRBJ1-1, with 9 bases aligning to TRBD1. The CDR3 contains 17 residues. The V gene's germline CDR1 is SGHAT and CDR2 FQNNGV. Trimming at V came to 2 bases and at J to 2 bases, leaving 9 bases not matched to a gene. The CDR3, as DNA: TGTGCCAGCAGCTTACCCCGGACAGGGGACAAAAACACTGAAGCTTTCTTT. It translates to CASSLPRTGDKNTEAFF.

This chain uses TRBV2 with TRBJ1-5; D unclear. Between the trimmed V and J ends, which lost 5 bases and 0 bases, there was a span of 26 bases. Germline CDR1 SNHLY, CDR2 FYNNEI. This CDR3 has 20 amino acids. CDR3 loop: CASSKRKEDPTGISNQPQHF. The CDR3 DNA is TGTGCCAGCAGTAAACGGAAAGAGGACCCGACGGGGATTAGCAATCAGCCCCAGCATTTT.